This T cell receptor beta chain was captured in a study of early T cells in non-severe SARS-CoV-2 infection. As for the study in general: Chains stayed unpaired after sequencing of bulk RNA from unsorted whole blood. General study results and limits: Matching with VDJdb favored anti-spike CD8 responses (missing private and CD4 specificities).

CDR3 size: 14 residues. Deletions cut 3 bases from V and 3 bases from J, with 11 bases between. CDR1 and CDR2 from the germline V gene are SGHKS and YYEKEE (reference sequence). TCRdb ran MiXCR on the 5' RACE reads and lists one entry per CDR3 protein. The sample shows 95,000 to 150,000 distinct CDR3 sequences, more than 12% of them seen only once. On this clonotype: Its antigen is still unknown.

The J gene is TRBJ2-3, the V gene TRBV5-5; D perhaps matches TRBD2 (6 bases). Input material: whole blood. The receptor was derived from an adult who was a healthcare worker with PCR-confirmed SARS-CoV-2 infection or an uninfected control (not recorded which). In DNA, the CDR3 is TGTGCCAGCAGCTGGAGACTAGAAACAGATACGCAGTATTTT. Its translation: CASSWRLETDTQYF.